The 3 T cell receptor beta chains below were found in one sample sequenced in a study of shared clonotypes between healthy human individuals. The table came from immunoSEQ multiplex PCR; TCRdb's copy has only in-frame clones and leaves some out. The table lists millions of clones, about 92% of them singletons. Sequenced sample: naive CD4+ T cells sorted from blood. Regarding subset: CD45RA+ positively selected. The receptor set was obtained from a man between 18 and 29 years old in good health.

The rearrangement uses TRBV10-3 and TRBJ2-7, with a possible D match to TRBD1 (6 bases). CDR3 size: 16 residues. The germline gives CDR1 ENHRY, CDR2 SYGVKD. The V end was cut by 7 bases, the J end by 3 bases, with 22 bases between. CDR3 loop: CAIKGVEGTRVYEQYF. Written as DNA, the CDR3 is TGTGCCATCAAGGGGGTCGAGGGGACAAGAGTCTACGAGCAGTACTTC.

The chain links TRBV7-6 to TRBJ1-1; perhaps TRBD1 as D (5 bases). Per the germline V gene, CDR1 is SGHVS and CDR2 is FNYEAQ. CDR3 length: 14 amino acids. V lost 4 bases to trimming and J lost 1 base, with 10 bases between them. The CDR3 coding sequence is TGTGCCAGCAGCTCCATGGGGGGGAACACTGAAGCTTTCTTT. It codes for CASSSMGGNTEAFF.

The chain carries TRBV7-8 and TRBJ2-2, with D tentatively TRBD1 (6 bases). CDR1 and CDR2 from the germline V gene are SGHVS and FQNEAQ. V was cut by 5 bases and J by 4 bases, with 11 bases left in between. The CDR3 length is 14 residues. The CDR3 DNA reads TGTGCCAGCAGCCGTGGGACAATCACCGGGGAGCTGTTTTTT. Its protein product is CASSRGTITGELFF.